This TCR beta chain comes out of a study of blood T cell repertoires in COVID-19 (TCRdb year 2020). With regard to the full study: Collaborator samples came from the United States, Italy and Spain and covered acute and convalescent phases of COVID-19. Where available, HLA class I and class II types were obtained from metadata supplied by the sample provider rather than from assay-based typing. The repertoires were released in a freely available public database meant as a resource for research on the immune response to SARS-CoV-2. The prospective study material was composed of cDNA or gDNA derived from T cells, B-cell-depleted T cells, or PBMCs. Subjects who had been exposed to COVID-19, were actively infected with it, or had recovered from it provided the deeply sampled blood TCRbeta repertoires that made up the dataset. The samples were drawn from the first 160 participants of the ongoing ImmuneRACE study and from about 1,200 subjects provided by 6 global collaborators. A de-identified subject ID, COVID-19 status, age in years and sex were almost always included in the sample metadata. Results and caveats for the whole study, not just this receptor: The quantity of clinical and demographic metadata differed by source and by participant and was supplied without curation.

TCRbeta CDR3 regions were amplified from genomic DNA using the immunoSEQ Assay, a bias-controlled multiplex PCR. Per the authors' processing: Nucleated cell counts per sample were estimated from amplification of reference gene primers within the assay. To quantify the absolute abundance of each unique TCRbeta CDR3 rearrangement, sequence reads were collapsed and filtered. For each sample, productive Simpson clonality was calculated as the square root of Simpson's diversity index over productive rearrangements. Drawn from immuneACCESS, this table holds only the in-frame rearrangements with V and J called that TCRdb kept. Clones are partly lost; checked studies trace under half to an unresolved V gene and leave the rest unexplained. D and trimming come from the DNA, and the V and J calls and clone size come from that table. Within this sample are around 280,000 clones, with about 90% of them counted one time only. About 2.2% of the sample comes from the top ten.

On this clone: Its antigen is unknown. The sample holds no much larger clone one base away, and base qualities are not on file.

A second Seattle source provided samples from volunteer blood donors who had recovered from COVID-19. The collaborating institutions used their own protocols to collect whole blood in K2EDTA tubes. Collaborator samples were shipped for TCRbeta analysis as frozen whole blood, isolated PBMCs, or DNA extracted from either sample type. From the cysteine up to the phenylalanine, the CDR3 has a length of 15 residues. Of all the DNA, just the CDR3 is kept, 45 bases in frame from base 1. V and J are truncated by 10 bases and 8 bases respectively, leaving an intervening sequence of 23 bases. The germline V gene gives CDR1 as MDHEN and CDR2 as SYDVKM.

Source material: peripheral blood. The sequence was obtained from a woman under 40 who had recovered from COVID-19. Here the chain combines TRBV28 and TRBJ1-4; tentative D gene TRBD1, with 5 bases matching. The DNA sequence reads TGTGCCACCTTGAATCGGGGGATGATAGGAGAAAAACTGTTTTTT. This codes for CATLNRGMIGEKLFF.